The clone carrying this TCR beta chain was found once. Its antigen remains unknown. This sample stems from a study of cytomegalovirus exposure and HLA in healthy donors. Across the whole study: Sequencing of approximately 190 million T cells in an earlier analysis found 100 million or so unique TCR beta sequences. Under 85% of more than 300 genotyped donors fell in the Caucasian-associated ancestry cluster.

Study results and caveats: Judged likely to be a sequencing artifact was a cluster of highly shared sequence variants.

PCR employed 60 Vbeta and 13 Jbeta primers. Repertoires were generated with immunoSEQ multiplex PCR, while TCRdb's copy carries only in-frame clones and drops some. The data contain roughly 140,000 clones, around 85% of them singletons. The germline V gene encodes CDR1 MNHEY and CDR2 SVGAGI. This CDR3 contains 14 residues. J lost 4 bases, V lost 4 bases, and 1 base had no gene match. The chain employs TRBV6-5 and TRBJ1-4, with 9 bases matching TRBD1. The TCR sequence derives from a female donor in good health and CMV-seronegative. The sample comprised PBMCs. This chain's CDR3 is CASSWTGVNEKLFF. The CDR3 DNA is TGTGCCAGCAGTTGGACAGGGGTTAATGAAAAACTGTTTTTT.